These 24 T cell receptor beta chains originate from one sample sequenced in a study of blood T cells in healthy people across ages. The use of a sample-barcoded 5' primer and a J-beta primer mix characterized a second PCR of roughly 7 to 11 cycles. MiXCR was run by TCRdb on the 5' RACE reads, yielding one entry per CDR3 protein. The sample includes 730,000 or so distinct CDR3 sequences, around 43% of them seen just once. The sample consisted of blood. These receptors all stem from a man at least 80 years old in good health.

This clonotype was counted ten times or more. The J gene is TRBJ2-7, the V gene TRBV29-1, with a weak D call TRBD2 (6 bases). Trimming removed 4 bases from V and 2 bases from J, with 15 bases in between. The CDR3 sequence is 14 residues long. Per germline, CDR1 SQVTM and CDR2 ANQGSEA. The CDR3 DNA is TGCAGCGTTGGGAGGGACTGGGGGGCCTACGAGCAGTACTTC. Its translation: CSVGRDWGAYEQYF.

This clonotype was found a few times. J is TRBJ2-4 and V is TRBV5-1; 7 bases are a match to TRBD2. The DNA matches TRBJ2-7 better at its end, which makes the J call doubtful. Germline CDR1 is SGHRS and CDR2 is YFSETQ. CDR3 length: 15 residues. The CDR3 DNA reads as TGCGCCAGCAGCTTGGCTGGGGAGGGTCTACGCGAGCAGTACTTC. It codes for CASSLAGEGLREQYF.

The chain recombines TRBV20-1 with TRBJ2-1; the D gene could be TRBD1 or TRBD2 (6 bases each). From germline, CDR1 is DFQATT and CDR2 SNEGSKA (reference sequence). Trimming cost V 3 bases and J 6 bases, with 15 bases left between them. The CDR3 extends over 14 amino acids. The CDR3 sequence is CSASGGPKVNEQFF. The CDR3 DNA sequence: TGCAGTGCTAGTGGGGGGCCCAAGGTCAATGAGCAGTTCTTC.

This rearrangement joins TRBV6-2 or TRBV6-3 to TRBJ1-1, with D possibly being TRBD1 (5 bases). Germline assignment: CDR1 MNHEY and CDR2 SVGEGT. V lost 0 bases to trimming and J lost 3 bases, with 5 bases between them. This CDR3 is built from 13 residues. This CDR3 is CASSYSRDTEAFF. The CDR3 nucleotides read TGTGCCAGCAGTTACTCCAGGGACACTGAAGCTTTCTTT.

Concerning this clonotype: This could be a read error, since a much larger clone is one nucleotide away. The V and J genes are TRBV6-2 or TRBV6-3 and TRBJ2-4; D remains unclear. The DNA end favors TRBJ2-7, so the J call may be wrong. This CDR3 is built from 12 residues. Germline V CDR1 and CDR2: MNHEY, SVGEGT. The CDR3 sequence: CASRPMNYEQYF. The CDR3 DNA follows: TGTGCCAGCAGGCCAATGAACTACGAGCAGTACTTC.

This clonotype was detected once. The CDR3, as DNA: TGTGCCAGCAGCCTGCGCCAAACTATCGCAGGGGAGACCCAGTACTTC. This translates into CASSLRQTIAGETQYF. The chain uses TRBV3-1 and TRBJ2-7; tentative D call: TRBD1 (5 bases). The J call is in doubt because the DNA end fits TRBJ2-5 better. CDR1 and CDR2 (germline): LGHDT, YNNKEL (reference sequence). The length of the CDR3 is 16 residues.

This chain uses TRBV20-1 with TRBJ2-2, with TRBD2 matching 10 bases. The germline gives CDR1 DFQATT, CDR2 SNEGSKA (reference sequence). The CDR3 length is 16 residues. V shed 0 bases, J shed 3 bases, and the junction held 4 bases outside the gene matches. Here the CDR3 reads CSARDGAGGYTGELFF. CDR3 DNA sequence: TGCAGTGCTAGAGATGGAGCGGGAGGGTACACCGGGGAGCTGTTTTTT.

The rearrangement joins TRBV7-9 to TRBJ2-5; possibly TRBD1 or TRBD2 for D (5 bases each). This CDR3 has 15 residues. V was shortened by 1 base and J by 11 bases, with 20 bases between the two germline ends. Per the germline V gene, CDR1 is SEHNR and CDR2 is FQNEAQ (reference sequence). The CDR3: CASSLVGPSYNEQYF. CDR3 DNA sequence: TGTGCCAGCAGCTTAGTGGGACCCAGCTACAATGAGCAGTACTTC.

This clonotype was found a few times. This rearrangement joins TRBV27 to TRBJ2-1; 8 bases fit TRBD1. CDR1 is MNHEY, CDR2 SMNVEV, per germline (reference sequence). V shed 5 bases and J 4 bases; nucleotides not matched to a gene: 13. The length of the CDR3 is 17 residues. As DNA, the CDR3 is TGTGCCAGCAGTCAGGCCCAACAGGGGGACCCTTACAATGAGCAGTTCTTC. Translated, it gives CASSQAQQGDPYNEQFF.

This clonotype showed up just a few times. The chain carries TRBV7-2 and TRBJ2-7; 7 nucleotides align to TRBD1. Germline trimming cut 7 bases from V and 1 base from J; bases unmatched to any gene: 13. CDR1 and CDR2 from the germline V gene are SGHTA and FQGNSA. CDR3 length equals 16 residues. CDR3 protein: CASTLGGGDGSYEQYF. The CDR3 DNA follows: TGTGCCAGCACGCTAGGGGGCGGCGATGGGTCCTACGAGCAGTACTTC.

This rearrangement joins TRBV6-1 to TRBJ2-3; no clear D. V was cut by 0 bases and J by 4 bases, with 8 bases left in between. Germline V lookup: CDR1 MNHNS, CDR2 SASEGT. The CDR3 totals 14 residues. The CDR3: CASSEAILSDTQYF. The CDR3 coding sequence is TGTGCCAGCAGTGAAGCCATACTGTCAGATACGCAGTATTTT.

J is TRBJ2-1 and V is TRBV5-1; 12 bases are a match to TRBD2. This CDR3 has 15 amino acids. Germline V gene data show CDR1 as SGHRS and CDR2 as YFSETQ. The V segment lost 5 bases and the J segment 7 bases; nucleotides outside the gene matches: 7. The CDR3: CASRQTSGSVNEQFF. The CDR3 DNA reads as TGCGCCAGCAGACAGACTAGCGGGAGTGTTAATGAGCAGTTCTTC. The whole variable domain, remainder taken from reference TRBV5-1 and TRBJ2-1, is KAGVTQTPRYLIKTRGQQVTLSCSPISGHRSVSWYQQTPGQGLQFLFEYFSETQRNKGNFPGRFSGRQFSNSRSEMNVSTLELGDSALYLCASRQTSGSVNEQFFGPGTRLTVL.

The sample holds many counts of this clonotype. This sequence joins TRBV6-6 and TRBJ1-4; possible D gene TRBD1, 5 bases. The germline V and J ends were trimmed by 6 bases and 8 bases, with 13 bases remaining between them. The CDR3 consists of 13 residues. Germline V gene lookup returns CDR1 MNHNY and CDR2 SVGAGI (reference sequence). CDR3 loop: CASSPGLWEKLFF. DNA of the CDR3: TGTGCCAGCAGCCCGGGGCTCTGGGAAAAACTGTTTTTT.

This chain uses TRBV7-2 with TRBJ1-2; D remains unclear. The CDR3 spans 14 residues. Looked up from germline, CDR1 is SGHTA and CDR2 is FQGNSA. Trimming removed 5 bases from V and 7 bases from J, with 17 bases in between. This CDR3 is CASSIDPGGSGYTF. As DNA, the CDR3 is TGTGCCAGCAGCATAGATCCCGGTGGCTCTGGCTACACCTTC.

V is TRBV6-1 and J is TRBJ2-2; 8 bases fit TRBD2. The CDR3 loop spans 17 amino acids. CDR1 is MNHNS, CDR2 SASEGT, per germline. The junction had 10 bases not matched to a gene; V was cut back by 2 bases and J by 5 bases. The CDR3 bases are TGTGCCAGCAGTGAAATAGGGCGGGGGGCCAGGACCGGGGAGCTGTTTTTT. Amino acid sequence: CASSEIGRGARTGELFF.

This clonotype was seen repeatedly, ten times or more. V is TRBV4-2 and J is TRBJ1-2; 8 nucleotides agree with TRBD1. The CDR3 spans 16 residues. From germline, CDR1 is LGHNA and CDR2 YNFKEQ. V lost 2 bases, J lost 4 bases, and 9 bases stayed unmatched. DNA for the CDR3: TGTGCCAGCAGCCAACAGGGGGCCGAAAGCACCTATGGCTACACCTTC. Translating it yields CASSQQGAESTYGYTF.

This clonotype showed up just a few times. This rearrangement joins TRBV29-1 to TRBJ1-1; D not resolved. V gave up 4 bases and J gave up 0 bases, with 9 bases separating them. Looked up from germline, CDR1 is SQVTM and CDR2 is ANQGSEA. This CDR3 contains 13 residues. The CDR3 region is CSVAGNLNTEAFF. CDR3 bases: TGCAGCGTTGCGGGGAACCTGAACACTGAAGCTTTCTTT.

This clonotype showed up just a few times. The CDR3 DNA reads as TGTGCCAGCAAGCCGGACAGAATAAATAACTATGGCTACACCTTC. Translating it yields CASKPDRINNYGYTF. J is TRBJ1-2 and V is TRBV27; weak D call: TRBD1 (6 bases). CDR1 and CDR2 from the germline V gene are MNHEY and SMNVEV (reference sequence). Trimming left V 7 bases short and J 1 base short, with 16 bases between. This CDR3 region has 15 residues.

This clonotype was recorded a few times. The chain joins TRBV9 to TRBJ2-7, with no clear D. The CDR3 totals 14 residues. Trimming took 0 bases from V and 0 from J, leaving 7 bases between them. From germline, CDR1 is SGDLS and CDR2 YYNGEE. The CDR3 here is CASSVAIHSYEQYF. CDR3 DNA: TGTGCCAGCAGCGTAGCCATTCACTCCTACGAGCAGTACTTC.

The chain links TRBV20-1 to TRBJ2-3; possible D gene TRBD2, 7 bases. CDR3 length: 14 amino acids. V was trimmed by 6 bases and J by 1 base, leaving 14 bases between them. Germline V lookup: CDR1 DFQATT, CDR2 SNEGSKA (reference sequence). CDR3 sequence: CSAKKGGGTDTQYF. The CDR3 coding sequence is TGCAGTGCCAAAAAGGGGGGGGGCACAGATACGCAGTATTTT.

This clonotype was counted a few times. J is TRBJ2-1 and V is TRBV20-1, with 7 nucleotides matching TRBD2. CDR3 length: 17 amino acids. CDR1 and CDR2 (germline): DFQATT, SNEGSKA (reference sequence). J gave up 7 bases and V 5 bases, and 20 bases lay outside the gene matches. CDR3 protein: CSAPLVTGEGRRNEQFF. Here the CDR3 DNA reads TGCAGTGCTCCCCTTGTTACGGGGGAGGGCCGGAGAAATGAGCAGTTCTTC.

A single count supports this clonotype. This chain links TRBV14 with TRBJ2-4, with 9 bases lining up with TRBD2. Germline V gene sequence: CDR1 SGHDN, CDR2 FVKESK. The CDR3 totals 15 residues. With V trimmed by 1 base and J by 6 bases, 4 bases remained unmatched. CDR3 amino acids: CASSQAASGVNIQYF. As DNA, the CDR3 is TGTGCCAGCAGCCAAGCGGCTAGCGGGGTAAACATTCAGTACTTC.

The chain joins TRBV30 to TRBJ2-1, with a tentative D call TRBD2 (5 bases). The V end lost 2 bases, the J end lost 8 bases, and 16 bases lay between the germline ends. The CDR3 runs 14 residues. The V gene's germline CDR1 is GTSNPN and CDR2 SVGIG (reference sequence). CDR3 sequence: CAWSSGVVRDEQFF. The CDR3 region has the DNA TGTGCCTGGAGTTCCGGGGTAGTCCGGGATGAGCAGTTCTTC.

The chain has TRBV20-1 and TRBJ2-4, with 13 nucleotides matching TRBD2. The J call may be in error: the DNA end matches TRBJ2-7 better. CDR1 is DFQATT and CDR2 is SNEGSKA in the germline V gene (reference sequence). This CDR3 has 16 amino acids. The CDR3 DNA is TGCAGTGCTAGGGGGGGTCGGACTAGCGGGAGTTACGAGCAGTACTTC. It codes for CSARGGRTSGSYEQYF.